The text below deals with one T cell receptor beta chain. The data originate from a study of blood T cell repertoires in COVID-19. For the study at large: The United States, Italy and Spain supplied acute and convalescent COVID-19 samples. Nucleic acid was either cDNA or gDNA, and it came from T cells, B-cell-depleted T cells, or PBMCs.

Participants came from about two dozen US areas, aged roughly 18 to 90 years. Donors in Cohort 3 who had recovered were those with two negative PCRs, healthcare professional clearance, or resolution of their symptoms. V was shortened by 6 bases and J by 0 bases, with 9 bases between the two germline ends. Germline loops: CDR1 LNHNV, CDR2 YYDKDF (reference sequence). The CDR3 length is 14 residues. Clones were sequenced by immunoSEQ multiplex PCR, and TCRdb holds only the in-frame ones, with some missing. Altogether 150,000 to 200,000 clones are present, 88% being singletons, with the ten largest covering approximately 9%.

The specimen was PBMCs or T cells enriched from blood (not recorded which). This sequence joins TRBV15 and TRBJ1-3, with D possibly matching TRBD1 (5 bases). The sequence derives from a woman under 30 who had recovered from COVID-19. The DNA for the CDR3 is TGTGCCACCAGACCAACAGGCTCTGGAAACACCATATATTTT. Its protein product is CATRPTGSGNTIYF. The complete variable domain, with remaining parts taken from reference TRBV15 and TRBJ1-3, reads DAMVIQNPRYQVTQFGKPVTLSCSQTLNHNVMYWYQQKSSQAPKLLFHYYDKDFNNEADTPDNFQSRRPNTSFCFLDIRSPGLGDTAMYLCATRPTGSGNTIYFGEGSWLTVV.